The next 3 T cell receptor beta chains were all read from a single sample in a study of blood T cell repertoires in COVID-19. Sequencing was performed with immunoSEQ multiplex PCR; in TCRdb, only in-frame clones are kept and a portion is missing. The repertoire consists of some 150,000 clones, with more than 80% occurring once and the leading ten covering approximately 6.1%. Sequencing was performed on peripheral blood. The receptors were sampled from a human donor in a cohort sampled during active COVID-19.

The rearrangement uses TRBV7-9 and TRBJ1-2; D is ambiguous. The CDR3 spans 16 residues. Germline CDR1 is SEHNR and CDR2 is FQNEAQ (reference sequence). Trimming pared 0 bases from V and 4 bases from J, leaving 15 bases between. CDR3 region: CASSLAVMTLGYGYTF. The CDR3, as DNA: TGTGCCAGCAGCTTAGCCGTGATGACACTAGGCTATGGCTACACCTTC.

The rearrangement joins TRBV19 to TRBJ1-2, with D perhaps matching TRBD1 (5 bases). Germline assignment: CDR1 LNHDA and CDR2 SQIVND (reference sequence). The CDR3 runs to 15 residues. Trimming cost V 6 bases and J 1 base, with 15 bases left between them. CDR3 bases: TGTGCCAGTAGCCTCCCGGGGAGGGGTAACTATGGCTACACCTTC. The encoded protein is CASSLPGRGNYGYTF. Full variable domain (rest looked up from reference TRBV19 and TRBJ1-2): DGGITQSPKYLFRKEGQNVTLSCEQNLNHDAMYWYRQDPGQGLRLIYYSQIVNDFQKGDIAEGYSVSREKKESFPLTVTSAQKNPTAFYLCASSLPGRGNYGYTFGSGTRLTVV.

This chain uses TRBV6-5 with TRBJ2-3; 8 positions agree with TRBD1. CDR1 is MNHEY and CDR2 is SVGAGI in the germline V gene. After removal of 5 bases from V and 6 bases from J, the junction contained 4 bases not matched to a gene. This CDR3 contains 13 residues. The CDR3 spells CASSKRQGDTQYF. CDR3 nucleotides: TGTGCCAGCAGTAAGAGACAGGGGGATACGCAGTATTTT.